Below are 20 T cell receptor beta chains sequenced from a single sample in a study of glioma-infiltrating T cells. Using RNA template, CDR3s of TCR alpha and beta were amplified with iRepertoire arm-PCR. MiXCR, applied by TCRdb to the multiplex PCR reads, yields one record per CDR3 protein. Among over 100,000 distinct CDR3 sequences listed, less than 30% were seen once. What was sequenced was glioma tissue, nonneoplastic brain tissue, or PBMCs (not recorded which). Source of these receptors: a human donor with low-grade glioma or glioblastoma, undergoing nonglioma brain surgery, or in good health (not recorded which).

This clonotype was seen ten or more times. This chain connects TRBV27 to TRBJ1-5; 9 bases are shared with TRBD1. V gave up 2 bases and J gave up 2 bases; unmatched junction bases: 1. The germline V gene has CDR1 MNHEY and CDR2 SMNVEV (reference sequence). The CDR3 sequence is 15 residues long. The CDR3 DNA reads TGTGCCAGCAGTTTAAGGACAGGGGGCAATCAGCCCCAGCATTTT. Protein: CASSLRTGGNQPQHF.

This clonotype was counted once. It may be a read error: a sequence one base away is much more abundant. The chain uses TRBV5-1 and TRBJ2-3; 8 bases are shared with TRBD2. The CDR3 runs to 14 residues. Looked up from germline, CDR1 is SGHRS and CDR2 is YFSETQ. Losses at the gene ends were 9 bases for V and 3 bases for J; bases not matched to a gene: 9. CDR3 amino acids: CATTRAGETDTQYF. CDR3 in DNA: TGCGCCACCACGAGAGCGGGAGAGACAGATACGCAGTATTTT. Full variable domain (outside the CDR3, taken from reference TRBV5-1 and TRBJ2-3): KAGVTQTPRYLIKTRGQQVTLSCSPISGHRSVSWYQQTPGQGLQFLFEYFSETQRNKGNFPGRFSGRQFSNSRSEMNVSTLELGDSALYLCATTRAGETDTQYFGPGTRLTVL.

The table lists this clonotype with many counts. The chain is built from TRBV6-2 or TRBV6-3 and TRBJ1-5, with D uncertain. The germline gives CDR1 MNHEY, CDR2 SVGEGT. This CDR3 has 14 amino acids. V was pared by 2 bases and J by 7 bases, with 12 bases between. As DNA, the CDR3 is TGTGCCAGCAGTTACGCCTGGGTTGGCCAGCCCCAGCATTTT. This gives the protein CASSYAWVGQPQHF.

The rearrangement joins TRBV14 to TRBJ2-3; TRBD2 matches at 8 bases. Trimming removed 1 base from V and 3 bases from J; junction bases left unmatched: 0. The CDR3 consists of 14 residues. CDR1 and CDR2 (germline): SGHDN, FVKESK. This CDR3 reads CASSQGLATDTQYF. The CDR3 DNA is TGTGCCAGCAGCCAAGGACTAGCGACAGATACGCAGTATTTT. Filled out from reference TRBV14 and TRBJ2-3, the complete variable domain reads EAGVTQFPSHSVIEKGQTVTLRCDPISGHDNLYWYRRVMGKEIKFLLHFVKESKQDESGMPNNRFLAERTGGTYSTLKVQPAELEDSGVYFCASSQGLATDTQYFGPGTRLTVL.

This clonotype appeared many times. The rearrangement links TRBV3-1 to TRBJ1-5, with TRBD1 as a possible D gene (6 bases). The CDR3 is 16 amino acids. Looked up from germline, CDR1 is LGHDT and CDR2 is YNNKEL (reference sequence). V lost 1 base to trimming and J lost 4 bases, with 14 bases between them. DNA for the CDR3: TGTGCCAGCAGCCAAGCCCGAGGGGGGGGGAATCAGCCCCAGCATTTT. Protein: CASSQARGGGNQPQHF.

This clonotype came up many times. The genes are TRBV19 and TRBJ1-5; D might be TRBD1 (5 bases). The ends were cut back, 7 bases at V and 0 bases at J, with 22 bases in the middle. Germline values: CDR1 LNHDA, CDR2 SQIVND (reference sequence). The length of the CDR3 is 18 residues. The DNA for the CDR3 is TGTGCCAGTACCAATAGGGGTAGCCTGGGGAATAGCAATCAGCCCCAGCATTTT. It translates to CASTNRGSLGNSNQPQHF.

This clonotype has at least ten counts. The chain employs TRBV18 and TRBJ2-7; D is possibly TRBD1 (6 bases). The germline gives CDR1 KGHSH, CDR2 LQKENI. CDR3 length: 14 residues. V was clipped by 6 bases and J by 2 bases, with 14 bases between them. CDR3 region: CASSTTGSAYEQYF. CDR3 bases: TGTGCCAGCTCCACGACAGGTTCAGCCTACGAGCAGTACTTC.

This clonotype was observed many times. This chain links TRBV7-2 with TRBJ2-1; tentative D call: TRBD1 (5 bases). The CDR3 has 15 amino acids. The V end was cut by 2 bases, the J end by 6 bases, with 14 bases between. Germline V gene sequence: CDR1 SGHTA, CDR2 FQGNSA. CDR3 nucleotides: TGTGCCAGCAGCTTACAAGCAGGGTGGGGCAATGAGCAGTTCTTC. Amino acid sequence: CASSLQAGWGNEQFF.

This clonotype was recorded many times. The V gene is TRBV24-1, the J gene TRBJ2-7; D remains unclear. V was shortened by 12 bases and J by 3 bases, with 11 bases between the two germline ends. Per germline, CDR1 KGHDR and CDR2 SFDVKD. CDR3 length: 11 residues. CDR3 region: CASSDGYEQYF. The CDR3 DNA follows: TGTGCCTCTTCGGACGGCTACGAGCAGTACTTC.

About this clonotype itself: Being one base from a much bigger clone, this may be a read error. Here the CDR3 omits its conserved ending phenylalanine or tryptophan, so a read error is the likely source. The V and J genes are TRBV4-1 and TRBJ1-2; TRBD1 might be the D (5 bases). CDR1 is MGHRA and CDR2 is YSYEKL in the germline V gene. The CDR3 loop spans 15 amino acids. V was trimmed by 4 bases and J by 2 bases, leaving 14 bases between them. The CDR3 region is CASSPRGGGNYGYTS. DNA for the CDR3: TGCGCCAGCAGCCCCCGCGGGGGGGGGAACTATGGCTACACCTCC.

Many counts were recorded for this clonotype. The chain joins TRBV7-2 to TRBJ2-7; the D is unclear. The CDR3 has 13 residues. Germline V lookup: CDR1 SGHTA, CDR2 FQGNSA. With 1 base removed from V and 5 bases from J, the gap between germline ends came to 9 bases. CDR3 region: CASSLELRHEQYF. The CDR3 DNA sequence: TGTGCCAGCAGCTTAGAACTTCGACACGAGCAGTACTTC.

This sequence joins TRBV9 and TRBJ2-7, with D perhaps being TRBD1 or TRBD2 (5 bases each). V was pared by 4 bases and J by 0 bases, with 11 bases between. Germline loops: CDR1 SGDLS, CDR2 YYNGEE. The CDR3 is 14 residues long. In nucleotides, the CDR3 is TGTGCCAGCAGCTTATCCGGGGCCTCCTACGAGCAGTACTTC. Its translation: CASSLSGASYEQYF. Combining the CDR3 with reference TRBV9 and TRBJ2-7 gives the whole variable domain DSGVTQTPKHLITATGQRVTLRCSPRSGDLSVYWYQQSLDQGLQFLIQYYNGEERAKGNILERFSAQQFPDLHSELNLSSLELGDSALYFCASSLSGASYEQYFGPGTRLTVT.

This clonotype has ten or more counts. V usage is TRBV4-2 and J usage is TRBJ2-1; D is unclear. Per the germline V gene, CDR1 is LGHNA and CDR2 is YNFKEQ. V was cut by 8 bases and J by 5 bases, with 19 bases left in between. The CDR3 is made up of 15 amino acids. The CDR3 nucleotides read TGTGCCAGCTCCTCTGGGCCCCCCGCTCACAATGAGCAGTTCTTC. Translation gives CASSSGPPAHNEQFF.

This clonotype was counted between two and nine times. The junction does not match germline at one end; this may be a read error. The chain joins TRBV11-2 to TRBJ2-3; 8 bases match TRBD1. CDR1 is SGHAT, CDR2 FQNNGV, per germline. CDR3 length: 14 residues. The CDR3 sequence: CASSLDAGTGTQYF. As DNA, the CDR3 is TGTGCCAGCAGCTTAGATGCGGGGACAGGTACGCAGTATTTT.

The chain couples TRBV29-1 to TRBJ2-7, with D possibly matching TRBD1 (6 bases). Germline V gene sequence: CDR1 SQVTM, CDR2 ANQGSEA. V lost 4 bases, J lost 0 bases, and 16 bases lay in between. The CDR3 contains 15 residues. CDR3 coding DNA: TGCAGCGTTGCCCGCTCCGACAGGCCCTCCTACGAGCAGTACTTC. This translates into CSVARSDRPSYEQYF.

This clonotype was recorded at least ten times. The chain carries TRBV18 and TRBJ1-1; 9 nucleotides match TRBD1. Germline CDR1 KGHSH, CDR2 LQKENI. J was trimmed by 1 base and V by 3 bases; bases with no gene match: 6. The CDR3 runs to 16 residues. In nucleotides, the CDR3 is TGTGCCAGCTCACCCCGACAGGGGGGGACGAACACTGAAGCTTTCTTT. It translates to CASSPRQGGTNTEAFF.

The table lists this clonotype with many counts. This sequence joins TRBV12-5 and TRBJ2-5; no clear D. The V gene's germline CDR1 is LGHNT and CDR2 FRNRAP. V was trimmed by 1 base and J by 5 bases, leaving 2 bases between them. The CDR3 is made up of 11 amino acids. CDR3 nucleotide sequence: TGTGCTAGTGGTTTGGCGGAGACCCAGTACTTC. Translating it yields CASGLAETQYF.

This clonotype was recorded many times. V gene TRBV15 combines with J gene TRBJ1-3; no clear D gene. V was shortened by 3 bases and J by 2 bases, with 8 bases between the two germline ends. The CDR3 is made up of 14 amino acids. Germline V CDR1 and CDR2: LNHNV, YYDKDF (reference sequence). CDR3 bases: TGTGCCACCAGCAGGCAGACGGCTGGAAACACCATATATTTT. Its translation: CATSRQTAGNTIYF.

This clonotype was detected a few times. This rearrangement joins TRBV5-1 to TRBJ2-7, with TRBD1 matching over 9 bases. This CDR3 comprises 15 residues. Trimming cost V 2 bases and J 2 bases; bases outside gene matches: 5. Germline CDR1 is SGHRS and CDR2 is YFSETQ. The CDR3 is CASSFLGQGTYEQYF. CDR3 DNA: TGCGCCAGCAGCTTCCTTGGACAGGGGACCTACGAGCAGTACTTC.

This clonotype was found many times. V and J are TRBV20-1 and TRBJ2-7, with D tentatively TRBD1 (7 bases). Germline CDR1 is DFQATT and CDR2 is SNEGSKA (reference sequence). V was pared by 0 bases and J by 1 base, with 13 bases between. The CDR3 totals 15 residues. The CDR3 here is CSARDGRGASYEQYF. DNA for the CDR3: TGCAGTGCTAGAGACGGCAGGGGGGCATCCTACGAGCAGTACTTC.